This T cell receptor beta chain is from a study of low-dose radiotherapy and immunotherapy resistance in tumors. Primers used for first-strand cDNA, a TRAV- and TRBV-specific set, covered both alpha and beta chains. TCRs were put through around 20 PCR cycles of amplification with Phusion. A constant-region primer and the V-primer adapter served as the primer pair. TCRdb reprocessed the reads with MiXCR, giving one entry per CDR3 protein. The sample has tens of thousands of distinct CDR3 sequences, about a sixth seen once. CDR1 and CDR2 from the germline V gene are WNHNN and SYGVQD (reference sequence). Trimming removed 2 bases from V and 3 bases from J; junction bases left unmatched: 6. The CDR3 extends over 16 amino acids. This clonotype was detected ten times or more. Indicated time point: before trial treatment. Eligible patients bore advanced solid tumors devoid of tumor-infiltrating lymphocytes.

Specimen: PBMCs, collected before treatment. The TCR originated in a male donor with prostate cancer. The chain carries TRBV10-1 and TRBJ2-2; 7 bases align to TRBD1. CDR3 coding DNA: TGCGCCAGCAGTGAGAAAACAGGGGCCTACACCGGGGAGCTGTTTTTT. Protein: CASSEKTGAYTGELFF.